Each of the 10 T cell receptor beta chains below was sequenced from the same sample in a study of cytomegalovirus exposure and HLA in healthy donors. TCRdb keeps only in-frame clones here, not all; method: immunoSEQ multiplex PCR. The table lists over 60,000 clones, 95% of them singletons, with about 3% in the top ten. Specimen: PBMCs. Receptors were obtained from a man younger than 35 in good health and CMV-seronegative.

The chain carries TRBV7-2 and TRBJ2-3, with D possibly being TRBD1 (5 bases). Germline V gene data show CDR1 as SGHTA and CDR2 as FQGNSA. V lost 5 bases to trimming and J lost 4 bases, with 13 bases between them. This CDR3 region has 14 residues. This CDR3 is CASSTRQLPDTQYF. As DNA, the CDR3 is TGTGCCAGCAGCACCCGACAGTTGCCAGATACGCAGTATTTT.

This chain joins TRBV19 and TRBJ1-2; D unclear. The CDR3 loop spans 15 amino acids. Germline V gene data show CDR1 as LNHDA and CDR2 as SQIVND (reference sequence). Trimming pared 5 bases from V and 2 bases from J, leaving 15 bases between. The CDR3 sequence is CASSAQAPQNYGYTF. The CDR3, as DNA: TGTGCCAGTAGTGCCCAGGCTCCGCAGAACTATGGCTACACCTTC.

J is TRBJ2-1 and V is TRBV4-1; D unresolved. CDR3 length: 16 residues. Germline V CDR1 and CDR2: MGHRA, YSYEKL. V was clipped by 0 bases and J by 3 bases, with 12 bases between them. CDR3 sequence reads: CASSQDLADLYNEQFF. CDR3 in DNA: TGCGCCAGCAGCCAAGATTTAGCAGACCTCTACAATGAGCAGTTCTTC.

In its sample, this clone was seen once. The chain recombines TRBV10-3 with TRBJ1-5, with D possibly being TRBD1 (6 bases). V lost 6 bases and J 5 bases, leaving 14 bases between the germline ends. The CDR3 has 14 residues. Per the germline V gene, CDR1 is ENHRY and CDR2 is SYGVKD. DNA for the CDR3: TGTGCCATCAGCCTACAGGGTGGGGATCAGCCCCAGCATTTT. It is translated as CAISLQGGDQPQHF.

This chain links TRBV7-8 with TRBJ2-4, with TRBD2 matching 7 bases. This CDR3 spans 17 amino acids. Germline CDR1 reads SGHVS; CDR2 reads FQNEAQ. The V gene end was trimmed by 1 base and the J gene end by 2 bases; junction bases not matched to a gene: 8. In DNA form, the CDR3 reads TGTGCCAGCAGCTTAGTGCGCGGCGGGGGTTCCAAAAACATTCAGTACTTC. Protein: CASSLVRGGGSKNIQYF. The whole variable domain, remainder taken from reference TRBV7-8 and TRBJ2-4, is GAGVSQSPRYKVAKRGQDVALRCDPISGHVSLFWYQQALGQGPEFLTYFQNEAQLDKSGLPSDRFFAERPEGSVSTLKIQRTQQEDSAVYLCASSLVRGGGSKNIQYFGAGTRLSVL.

The chain couples TRBV7-2 to TRBJ2-1, with 8 positions matching TRBD2. Germline CDR1 is SGHTA and CDR2 is FQGNSA. Germline trimming cut 1 base from V and 11 bases from J; bases unmatched to any gene: 7. This CDR3 has 14 amino acids. The CDR3 sequence is CASSLGPLAGQQFF. Written as DNA, the CDR3 is TGTGCCAGCAGCTTAGGGCCCCTAGCGGGCCAGCAGTTCTTC.

In nucleotides, the CDR3 is TGTGCCACCAGCAGAGGACAGGTGAACACTGAAGCTTTCTTT. Protein sequence: CATSRGQVNTEAFF. This chain uses TRBV15 with TRBJ1-1; perhaps TRBD1 as D (6 bases). The CDR3 totals 14 residues. Germline V CDR1 and CDR2: LNHNV, YYDKDF (reference sequence). V was shortened by 1 base and J by 0 bases, with 6 bases between the two germline ends.

The chain employs TRBV10-3 and TRBJ2-2; TRBD1 matches at 8 bases. The CDR3 loop spans 15 amino acids. The germline CDR1 and CDR2 sequences are ENHRY and SYGVKD. The V and J ends lost 0 bases and 6 bases, in that order; junction bases with no gene match: 3. The DNA for the CDR3 is TGTGCCATCAGTGAGTCGAGACAGGGGTCCGGGGAGCTGTTTTTT. Translated: CAISESRQGSGELFF.

The CDR3 is CASSDNPGQGFRMSYEQYF. CDR3 sequence (DNA): TGTGCCAGCAGTGATAATCCGGGACAGGGTTTCAGGATGTCCTACGAGCAGTACTTC. The gene calls are TRBV6-4 and TRBJ2-7; TRBD1 aligns across 9 bases. The CDR3 covers 19 residues. Trimming cost V 3 bases and J 1 base; bases outside gene matches: 16. Germline V gene sequence: CDR1 MRHNA, CDR2 SNTAGT.

This clone was detected only once. The J gene is TRBJ1-1, the V gene TRBV7-9, with a weak D call TRBD1 (6 bases). The CDR3 totals 15 residues. Trimming pared 1 base from V and 3 bases from J, leaving 12 bases between. Germline CDR1 reads SEHNR; CDR2 reads FQNEAQ (reference sequence). For the CDR3, the DNA is TGTGCCAGCAGCTTAGTGGGCAGGGGCTACACTGAAGCTTTCTTT. This sequence encodes CASSLVGRGYTEAFF.